These 20 T cell receptor beta chains share one sample of origin, sequenced in a study of T cells in Graves' hyperthyroidism and ophthalmopathy (dated by TCRdb to the late 2010s). The library was produced with multiplex PCR. Instrument on record: Illumina HiSeq 2000. Amplification of TCR beta CDR3 regions was carried out from RNA transcripts. The first round of RT-PCR for the TCR CDR3 was performed with the HTBI primer set and the Qiagen OneStep RT-PCR kit. The public reads were quality trimmed at Q25 with fastp and then assembled into clones with MiXCR by TCRdb, keeping productive beta chains. Each record represents a unique CDR3 protein, reported with the most common genes and DNA among its rows. The sample yields around 450,000 distinct CDR3 sequences; approximately 13% were counted once. Jointly, the top ten make up more than 4.5% of the sample. The sample comprised blood. The receptors here all came from a woman between 18 and 29 years old with Graves' hyperthyroidism.

This clonotype came up many times. The chain uses TRBV30 and TRBJ1-1; D unresolved. Germline CDR1 reads GTSNPN; CDR2 reads SVGIG (reference sequence). This CDR3 has 12 amino acids. The ends were cut back, 1 base at V and 7 bases at J, with 10 bases in the middle. CDR3 residues: CAWSAPPGEAFF. The CDR3 nucleotides are TGTGCCTGGAGTGCCCCCCCCGGTGAAGCTTTCTTT.

This clonotype appeared many times. This chain links TRBV6-2 or TRBV6-3 with TRBJ2-7, with D possibly TRBD1 on 5 matching bases. The CDR3 is 14 amino acids. Germline loops: CDR1 MNHEY, CDR2 SVGEGT. Deletions cut 2 bases from V and 2 bases from J, with 10 bases between. In DNA form, the CDR3 reads TGTGCCAGCAGTTACGGGGCTGGGACCTACGAGCAGTACTTC. Encoded protein: CASSYGAGTYEQYF.

This clonotype was counted a few times. The rearrangement uses TRBV29-1 and TRBJ2-7; D tentatively fits TRBD1 or TRBD2 (5 bases each). V was trimmed by 1 base and J by 4 bases, leaving 8 bases between them. The CDR3 length is 12 residues. Looked up from germline, CDR1 is SQVTM and CDR2 is ANQGSEA. Here the CDR3 reads CSVEGDGYEQYF. The CDR3 DNA is TGCAGCGTTGAAGGGGACGGATACGAGCAGTACTTC.

This clonotype was seen a few times. The chain is built from TRBV7-2 and TRBJ1-2; D remains unclear. Germline assignment: CDR1 SGHTA and CDR2 FQGNSA. V lost 1 base and J lost 5, with 11 bases in between. The CDR3 length is 14 residues. The CDR3 reads CASSLGGQEYGYTF. The CDR3 nucleotides read TGTGCCAGCAGCTTAGGAGGTCAGGAATATGGCTACACCTTC.

This clonotype was counted a few times. The rearrangement links TRBV20-1 to TRBJ1-1; 7 bases align to TRBD1. Germline V gene lookup returns CDR1 DFQATT and CDR2 SNEGSKA (reference sequence). This CDR3 has 12 amino acids. V shed 5 bases and J 5 bases; nucleotides not matched to a gene: 5. CDR3 sequence (DNA): TGCAGTGCTGAGACAGGGACGACTGAAGCTTTCTTT. Its translation: CSAETGTTEAFF.

This chain uses TRBV6-1 with TRBJ1-5, with no clear D. This CDR3 spans 9 amino acids. Trimming took 8 bases from V and 7 from J, leaving 3 bases between them. The germline gives CDR1 MNHNS, CDR2 SASEGT. Here the CDR3 DNA reads TGTGCCAGCGAACAGCCCCAGCATTTT. Its protein product is CASEQPQHF.

This clonotype was detected only a few times. The CDR3 DNA follows: TGTGCCAGCAGGACTAGCGGGAGGCCCTACGAGCAGTACTTC. Its protein is CASRTSGRPYEQYF. The chain is built from TRBV7-9 and TRBJ2-7; 13 nucleotides agree with TRBD2. Germline loops: CDR1 SEHNR, CDR2 FQNEAQ (reference sequence). Trimming removed 6 bases from V and 2 bases from J; junction bases left unmatched: 1. The CDR3 consists of 14 residues.

The rearrangement joins TRBV12-3 or TRBV12-4 to TRBJ2-2, with D tentatively TRBD1 (5 bases). The V end lost 6 bases, the J end lost 3 bases, and 20 bases lay between the germline ends. CDR3 length equals 17 residues. CDR3 nucleotides: TGTGCCAGCAGACCTAGAAAACCGGACACCCACACCGGGGAGCTGTTTTTT. Amino acid sequence: CASRPRKPDTHTGELFF.

This clonotype was seen ten or more times. The J gene is TRBJ1-5, the V gene TRBV6-1, with D tentatively TRBD1 (6 bases). The CDR3 loop spans 17 amino acids. The germline V gene has CDR1 MNHNS and CDR2 SASEGT. The V end lost 3 bases, the J end lost 4 bases, and 19 bases lay between the germline ends. The CDR3 loop is CASSEETGTRRNQPQHF. In DNA, the CDR3 is TGTGCCAGCAGTGAGGAGACCGGGACAAGGAGAAATCAGCCCCAGCATTTT.

There are many counts of this clonotype. The chain is built from TRBV27 and TRBJ2-7; 8 nucleotides match TRBD1. CDR3 length: 16 residues. Germline CDR1 reads MNHEY; CDR2 reads SMNVEV (reference sequence). J was trimmed by 5 bases and V by 0 bases; bases with no gene match: 9. The CDR3 sequence: CASSLSPPGQDDEQYF. As DNA, the CDR3 is TGTGCCAGCAGTTTATCTCCGCCGGGACAGGACGACGAGCAGTACTTC.

This clonotype has ten or more counts. DNA for the CDR3: TGTGCCAGCAGCCGATCGGCAGGGGGGTCCTACGAGCAGTACTTC. It specifies CASSRSAGGSYEQYF. The chain is built from TRBV9 and TRBJ2-7, with D possibly TRBD1 on 7 matching bases. With 4 bases removed from V and 1 base from J, the gap between germline ends came to 15 bases. CDR3 size: 15 residues. CDR1 is SGDLS, CDR2 YYNGEE, per germline.

This clonotype was counted at least ten times. The J gene is TRBJ2-7, the V gene TRBV11-2, with D possibly being TRBD1 (5 bases). The CDR3 spans 15 residues. CDR1 and CDR2 (germline): SGHAT, FQNNGV. Trimming left V 0 bases short and J 2 bases short, with 11 bases between. The CDR3 nucleotides are TGTGCCAGCAGCTTAGATCTGACAGCTACCTACGAGCAGTACTTC. Its protein is CASSLDLTATYEQYF.

This clonotype appeared once. This sequence joins TRBV9 and TRBJ1-2; TRBD1 might be the D (5 bases). The CDR3 totals 15 residues. Trimming left V 4 bases short and J 4 bases short, with 17 bases between. Germline assignment: CDR1 SGDLS and CDR2 YYNGEE. The CDR3 sequence is CASSPPGRDLYGYTF. CDR3 in DNA: TGTGCCAGCAGCCCCCCGGGGAGGGACCTCTATGGCTACACCTTC.

This clonotype was counted at least ten times. The V call is TRBV27, the J call TRBJ1-2; 8 bases align to TRBD1. CDR1 and CDR2 (germline): MNHEY, SMNVEV (reference sequence). This CDR3 region has 17 residues. V dropped 4 bases and J dropped 5; count of bases not matched to a gene: 15. CDR3 region: CASSYRTGSLTQYGYTF. CDR3 nucleotides: TGTGCCAGCAGTTATAGGACAGGGTCTTTGACGCAATATGGCTACACCTTC.

This clonotype was observed at least ten times. The chain recombines TRBV18 with TRBJ2-1, with D perhaps matching TRBD2 (6 bases). This CDR3 has 17 amino acids. Per the germline V gene, CDR1 is KGHSH and CDR2 is LQKENI. Between the trimmed V and J ends, which lost 3 bases and 0 bases, there was a span of 15 bases. CDR3 DNA sequence: TGTGCCAGCTCACCCGGGACTTTGTGGTCCTCCTACAATGAGCAGTTCTTC. It codes for CASSPGTLWSSYNEQFF.

Concerning this clonotype itself: One base away lies a much larger clone, so this may be a sequencing read error. The chain recombines TRBV7-3 with TRBJ1-2; D unclear. The CDR3 totals 16 residues. Per the germline V gene, CDR1 is SGHTA and CDR2 is FQGTGA. The V end lost 5 bases, the J end lost 5 bases, and 21 bases lay between the germline ends. The DNA for the CDR3 is TGTGCCAGCAGCCAAGATGGACGGGCGGTTGGTTATGGCTACACCTTC. This translates into CASSQDGRAVGYGYTF.

A few counts support this clonotype. V usage is TRBV6-2 or TRBV6-3 and J usage is TRBJ1-1; D might be TRBD1 (6 bases). Germline-derived CDR1 and CDR2 are MNHEY and SVGEGT. Between the trimmed V and J ends, which lost 4 bases and 5 bases, there was a span of 14 bases. This CDR3 is built from 14 residues. CDR3 coding DNA: TGTGCCAGCAGTTGGGGGGCGGTCGGGACTGAAGCTTTCTTT. Its translation: CASSWGAVGTEAFF.

This clonotype has at least ten counts. The chain uses TRBV2 and TRBJ2-3; tentatively, D is TRBD1 (5 bases). The CDR3 loop spans 14 amino acids. Germline-derived CDR1 and CDR2 are SNHLY and FYNNEI. Trimming stripped 8 bases from V and 3 bases from J, with 15 bases between. The CDR3 sequence: CASGPTGQTDTQYF. CDR3 in DNA: TGTGCCAGCGGACCTACTGGACAAACAGATACGCAGTATTTT. The full variable domain, rest sourced from reference TRBV2 and TRBJ2-3, is EPEVTQTPSHQVTQMGQEVILRCVPISNHLYFYWYRQILGQKVEFLVSFYNNEISEKSEIFDDQFSVERPDGSNFTLKIRSTKLEDSAMYFCASGPTGQTDTQYFGPGTRLTVL.

This clonotype was recorded many times. This rearrangement joins TRBV7-2 to TRBJ2-7; 10 nucleotides match TRBD2. This CDR3 region has 14 residues. Per germline, CDR1 SGHTA and CDR2 FQGNSA. Germline trimming cut 2 bases from V and 6 bases from J; bases unmatched to any gene: 4. The DNA of the CDR3 is TGTGCCAGCAGCTTACTAGCGGGAGTAGCCGAGCAGTACTTC. Translated, it gives CASSLLAGVAEQYF.

In its sample, this clonotype was seen a few times. The gene calls are TRBV20-1 and TRBJ2-3, with 7 bases aligning to TRBD2. The CDR3 spans 16 residues. Germline V gene data show CDR1 as DFQATT and CDR2 as SNEGSKA (reference sequence). J gave up 1 base and V 1 base, and 8 bases lay outside the gene matches. The CDR3 nucleotides are TGCAGTGCTAGAGTGGGGGGGAGCGTCGGCACAGATACGCAGTATTTT. Its protein product is CSARVGGSVGTDTQYF.